This T cell receptor beta chain was sequenced during a study of blood T cell repertoires in COVID-19. Method: immunoSEQ multiplex PCR; TCRdb's copy keeps in-frame clones and lacks some. Counted here are approximately 120,000 clones, approximately 80% occurring once; the ten biggest clones make up about 10%. Germline values: CDR1 MGHRA, CDR2 YSYEKL. V lost 1 base, J lost 2 bases, and 12 bases lay in between. The CDR3 totals 16 residues. Sequences were obtained from peripheral blood. The source is a man aged 55 to 70 with acute or convalescent COVID-19. The chain uses TRBV4-1 and TRBJ1-5, with D maybe TRBD1 (5 bases). In DNA, the CDR3 is TGCGCCAGCAGCCAAGGGGGGGGAACGGGCAATCAGCCCCAGCATTTT. Protein sequence: CASSQGGGTGNQPQHF.